These T cell receptor beta chains were read from a single sample in a study of blood T cell repertoires in COVID-19. The protocol was immunoSEQ multiplex PCR, while the TCRdb copy is restricted to in-frame clones and leaves out a portion. The sample lists fewer than 300,000 clones, nearly 90% occurring once. Material for sequencing was peripheral blood. The source is a young man with active or convalescent COVID-19. Each CDR3 is given with its conserved first and last residue. A D gene is named only where the DNA matches it firmly. Not all rows give a size; the values are once, few, many and, for expanded clones, a class.

CDR3nt,CDR3aa,j_gene,v_gene,d_gene,abundance
TGTGCCAGCAGGAAGACTAGCGGGGGTAACACCGGGGAGCTGTTTTTT,CASRKTSGGNTGELFF,TRBJ2-2,TRBV27,TRBD2,few
TGTGCCAGCAGCGTGGCGGGGACAGGGCGACATGGCTACACCTTC,CASSVAGTGRHGYTF,TRBJ1-2,TRBV7-6,TRBD1,once
TGTGCCAGCAGTCCTGACAGTTATGGCTACACCTTC,CASSPDSYGYTF,TRBJ1-2,TRBV12-3/TRBV12-4,.,.
TGTGCCAGCAGCCGCTCCAGGGGCCTCGAAGAGACCCAGTACTTC,CASSRSRGLEETQYF,TRBJ2-5,TRBV7-2,.,.
TGTGCCAGCAGTTACGGGAGGATAGAGACCCAGTACTTC,CASSYGRIETQYF,TRBJ2-5,TRBV6-2/TRBV6-3,.,.
TGTGCCAGCAGCGGGCGGGGGGGCCTCCACAATGAGCAGTTCTTC,CASSGRGGLHNEQFF,TRBJ2-1,TRBV13,TRBD2,.
TGTGCCAGCTCACAAGGACAGGCTGGCACCGGGGAGCTGTTTTTT,CASSQGQAGTGELFF,TRBJ2-2,TRBV18,TRBD1,.
TGTGCCAGTAGTGCAACGACAGGGCGCGAGCAGTACTTC,CASSATTGREQYF,TRBJ2-7,TRBV19,TRBD1,.
TGCGCCAGCAGCTTGGAGGGGACAGAATACAATGAGCAGTTCTTC,CASSLEGTEYNEQFF,TRBJ2-1,TRBV5-1,TRBD1,.
TGTGCCAGCAGCTTACAGGGGCGCGATCAGCCCCAGCATTTT,CASSLQGRDQPQHF,TRBJ1-5,TRBV13,.,.
TGTGCCAGCCGTACTACAGGGAACGCTGAAGCTTTCTTT,CASRTTGNAEAFF,TRBJ1-1,TRBV27,.,.
TGTGCCAGCAGTTTCGGCGGGCTTGCCAAAAACATTCAGTACTTC,CASSFGGLAKNIQYF,TRBJ2-4,TRBV6-2/TRBV6-3,.,.
TGTGCCAGCAGCGCCGGAGGCAGGAGAGGAGAGACCCAGTACTTC,CASSAGGRRGETQYF,TRBJ2-5,TRBV2,.,.
TGTGCCAGTAGTAACCGGGACAGGGTTTACGAGCAGTACTTC,CASSNRDRVYEQYF,TRBJ2-7,TRBV19,TRBD1,.
TGTGCCAGCAGGGCAGGGAAGTCTGGCTACACCTTC,CASRAGKSGYTF,TRBJ1-2,TRBV25-1,.,.
TGTGCCAGCCTGGGACAGGGAGTGCCCATATATTTT,CASLGQGVPIYF,TRBJ1-3,TRBV28,TRBD1,.
TGTGCCAGCAGCTTGGTGGGGACAGGACCCTACGAGCAGTACTTC,CASSLVGTGPYEQYF,TRBJ2-7,TRBV5-6,TRBD1,.
TGTGCCAGCAGGAAGGAGCGGGGACCCTACAATGAGCAGTTCTTC,CASRKERGPYNEQFF,TRBJ2-1,TRBV2,TRBD2,.
TGTGCCAGCAGTACAACAGGGTTCCCCGAGACCCAGTACTTC,CASSTTGFPETQYF,TRBJ2-5,TRBV6-5,.,.
TGTGCCAGCAGTAGCCGCTACGAGCAGTACTTC,CASSSRYEQYF,TRBJ2-7,TRBV7-6,.,.
TGTGCCAGCGAAGAGGCCTTTAGGAACAATGAGCAGTTCTTC,CASEEAFRNNEQFF,TRBJ2-1,TRBV2,.,.
TGTGCCAGCAGTGAGTTAGGACAGGGCTATGGCTACACCTTC,CASSELGQGYGYTF,TRBJ1-2,TRBV2,TRBD1,.
TGTGCCAGCAGTACGGGACAGGGTCATGGCTACACCTTC,CASSTGQGHGYTF,TRBJ1-2,TRBV2,TRBD1,.
TGCGCCAGCAGCCCGGGACTAGCGGGCAGGGACAATGAGCAGTTCTTC,CASSPGLAGRDNEQFF,TRBJ2-1,TRBV5-1,TRBD2,.
TGTGCCAGCAGCGCTGGACAGGGAGTACAAGAGACCCAGTACTTC,CASSAGQGVQETQYF,TRBJ2-5,TRBV9,TRBD1,.
TGTGCCAGTGACCGACAGGGCAGCAATAATTCACCCCTCCACTTT,CASDRQGSNNSPLHF,TRBJ1-6,TRBV19,TRBD1,.